Listed below are T cell receptor beta chains from one sample, sequenced in a study of CD8 T cells in Susac syndrome. TCRdb reanalysed the immunoSEQ multiplex PCR reads using MiXCR and keeps one entry per CDR3 protein. The table shows around 130,000 distinct CDR3 sequences, with roughly 89% occurring only once. Sequenced: CD8+ T cells from PBMCs. The receptors derive from a human donor with multiple sclerosis. Each CDR3 is given with its conserved first and last residue. The D gene is left open where the match is weak. Clone size, where shown, is once, few, many, or a class for clones that have expanded.

D gene: TRBD2; clone size: NA; V gene: TRBV11-2; J gene: TRBJ2-7; CDR3 length: 15; CDR3 protein: CASSLEPGLAYEQYF; CDR3 DNA: TGTGCCAGCAGCTTAGAACCGGGACTAGCCTACGAGCAGTACTTC
D gene: NA; clone size: NA; V gene: TRBV18; J gene: TRBJ1-4; CDR3 length: 14; CDR3 protein: CASSVAGRNEKLFF; CDR3 DNA: TGTGCCAGCTCTGTGGCAGGGAGGAATGAAAAACTGTTTTTT
D gene: NA; clone size: NA; V gene: TRBV9; J gene: TRBJ1-2; CDR3 length: 17; CDR3 protein: CASSVNPEVASNYGYTF; CDR3 DNA: TGTGCCAGCAGCGTAAACCCAGAGGTAGCGTCTAACTATGGCTACACCTTC
D gene: NA; clone size: NA; V gene: TRBV23-1; J gene: TRBJ2-7; CDR3 length: 15; CDR3 protein: CASSQGLGGAYEQYF; CDR3 DNA: TGCGCCAGCAGTCAAGGGCTCGGCGGAGCCTACGAGCAGTACTTC
D gene: TRBD2; clone size: NA; V gene: TRBV5-1; J gene: TRBJ2-2; CDR3 length: 13; CDR3 protein: CASTRGGAGELFF; CDR3 DNA: TGCGCCAGCACCCGGGGAGGGGCCGGGGAGCTGTTTTTT
D gene: NA; clone size: once; V gene: TRBV29-1; J gene: TRBJ2-3; CDR3 length: 14; CDR3 protein: CSVPDWASTDTQYF; CDR3 DNA: TGCAGCGTGCCGGACTGGGCTAGCACAGATACGCAGTATTTT
D gene: NA; clone size: once; V gene: TRBV27; J gene: TRBJ1-1; CDR3 length: 15; CDR3 protein: CASSLSGRGRTEAFF; CDR3 DNA: TGTGCCAGCAGTTTATCGGGTAGGGGAAGGACTGAAGCTTTCTTT
D gene: TRBD2; clone size: once; V gene: TRBV7-9; J gene: TRBJ2-3; CDR3 length: 15; CDR3 protein: CASSFGLAGADTQYF; CDR3 DNA: TGTGCCAGCAGCTTTGGGCTAGCGGGAGCAGATACGCAGTATTTT
D gene: NA; clone size: NA; V gene: TRBV19; J gene: TRBJ1-1; CDR3 length: 13; CDR3 protein: CASSIQTNTEAFF; CDR3 DNA: TGTGCCAGTAGTATCCAGACCAACACTGAAGCTTTCTTT
D gene: NA; clone size: NA; V gene: TRBV2; J gene: TRBJ2-2; CDR3 length: 14; CDR3 protein: CASRGLINTGELFF; CDR3 DNA: TGTGCCAGCAGGGGACTCATAAACACCGGGGAGCTGTTTTTT
D gene: TRBD1; clone size: NA; V gene: TRBV6-5; J gene: TRBJ2-7; CDR3 length: 14; CDR3 protein: CASSATGGLDEQYF; CDR3 DNA: TGTGCCAGCAGTGCGACAGGGGGCCTTGACGAGCAGTACTTC
D gene: NA; clone size: NA; V gene: TRBV7-8; J gene: TRBJ2-7; CDR3 length: 14; CDR3 protein: CASTLTPRGYEQYF; CDR3 DNA: TGTGCCAGCACCTTAACCCCGAGGGGATACGAGCAGTACTTC
D gene: TRBD2; clone size: once; V gene: TRBV13; J gene: TRBJ2-7; CDR3 length: 15; CDR3 protein: CASNSRTSGIYEQYF; CDR3 DNA: TGTGCCAGCAACTCGCGGACTAGCGGGATCTACGAGCAGTACTTC
D gene: TRBD2; clone size: NA; V gene: TRBV27; J gene: TRBJ2-7; CDR3 length: 14; CDR3 protein: CASSPAGVEYEQYF; CDR3 DNA: TGTGCCAGCAGTCCGGCGGGGGTTGAATACGAGCAGTACTTC
D gene: NA; clone size: few; V gene: TRBV13; J gene: TRBJ2-5; CDR3 length: 12; CDR3 protein: CASSSEGETQYF; CDR3 DNA: TGTGCCAGCAGCTCCGAGGGTGAGACCCAGTACTTC
D gene: TRBD1; clone size: NA; V gene: TRBV7-9; J gene: TRBJ1-5; CDR3 length: 15; CDR3 protein: CASSRSGTGNQPQHF; CDR3 DNA: TGTGCCAGCAGCCGTTCCGGGACAGGCAATCAGCCCCAGCATTTT
D gene: NA; clone size: NA; V gene: TRBV20-1; J gene: TRBJ2-7; CDR3 length: 13; CDR3 protein: CSASEEVRDEQYF; CDR3 DNA: TGCAGTGCTAGTGAGGAGGTGAGAGACGAGCAGTACTTC
D gene: NA; clone size: NA; V gene: TRBV6-5; J gene: TRBJ1-1; CDR3 length: 13; CDR3 protein: CASSYGGNTEAFF; CDR3 DNA: TGTGCCAGCAGTTATGGGGGGAACACTGAAGCTTTCTTT
D gene: TRBD2; clone size: NA; V gene: TRBV28; J gene: TRBJ2-7; CDR3 length: 16; CDR3 protein: CASSPSSGGISYEQYF; CDR3 DNA: TGTGCCAGCAGTCCATCTAGCGGGGGGATCTCCTACGAGCAGTACTTC
D gene: NA; clone size: NA; V gene: TRBV6-5; J gene: TRBJ2-5; CDR3 length: 13; CDR3 protein: CASSPALPEAQYF; CDR3 DNA: TGTGCCAGCAGTCCCGCCCTCCCCGAGGCCCAGTACTTC
D gene: NA; clone size: NA; V gene: TRBV7-3; J gene: TRBJ1-1; CDR3 length: 14; CDR3 protein: CASRTGGGNTEAFF; CDR3 DNA: TGTGCCAGCAGAACGGGCGGGGGGAACACTGAAGCTTTCTTT
D gene: TRBD1; clone size: NA; V gene: TRBV29-1; J gene: TRBJ2-7; CDR3 length: 12; CDR3 protein: CSVTGTAYEQYF; CDR3 DNA: TGCAGCGTTACCGGGACAGCCTACGAGCAGTACTTC
D gene: NA; clone size: NA; V gene: TRBV2; J gene: TRBJ1-2; CDR3 length: 15; CDR3 protein: CASSGETPSVYGYTF; CDR3 DNA: TGTGCCAGCAGTGGGGAGACCCCATCCGTCTATGGCTACACCTTC
D gene: NA; clone size: NA; V gene: TRBV3-1; J gene: TRBJ2-2; CDR3 length: 17; CDR3 protein: CASSQEGLAENTGELFF; CDR3 DNA: TGTGCCAGCAGCCAAGAAGGGCTAGCCGAGAACACCGGGGAGCTGTTTTTT
D gene: NA; clone size: NA; V gene: TRBV27; J gene: TRBJ2-1; CDR3 length: 13; CDR3 protein: CASSLVGAGEQFF; CDR3 DNA: TGTGCCAGCAGTTTAGTGGGGGCAGGTGAGCAGTTCTTC
D gene: NA; clone size: few; V gene: TRBV7-2; J gene: TRBJ1-2; CDR3 length: 13; CDR3 protein: CASNSPPPYGYTF; CDR3 DNA: TGTGCCAGCAACTCCCCGCCGCCCTATGGCTACACCTTC
D gene: NA; clone size: NA; V gene: TRBV25-1; J gene: TRBJ2-7; CDR3 length: 14; CDR3 protein: CASRGRQGADEQYF; CDR3 DNA: TGTGCCAGCCGGGGGAGACAGGGCGCCGACGAGCAGTACTTC
D gene: NA; clone size: NA; V gene: TRBV12-3/TRBV12-4; J gene: TRBJ2-1; CDR3 length: 14; CDR3 protein: CASRDPGAHNEQFF; CDR3 DNA: TGTGCCAGCAGAGATCCCGGCGCCCACAATGAGCAGTTCTTC
D gene: TRBD2; clone size: NA; V gene: TRBV6-1; J gene: TRBJ2-2; CDR3 length: 17; CDR3 protein: CASTSLAGGKGAGELFF; CDR3 DNA: TGTGCCAGCACATCCTTAGCGGGAGGGAAGGGGGCCGGGGAGCTGTTTTTT
D gene: NA; clone size: NA; V gene: TRBV12-3/TRBV12-4; J gene: TRBJ1-4; CDR3 length: 12; CDR3 protein: CASSFFNEKLFF; CDR3 DNA: TGTGCCAGCAGTTTCTTTAATGAAAAACTGTTTTTT
D gene: NA; clone size: NA; V gene: TRBV4-3; J gene: TRBJ2-7; CDR3 length: 15; CDR3 protein: CASSPGGRPTYEQYF; CDR3 DNA: TGCGCCAGCAGCCCAGGGGGGAGACCTACCTACGAGCAGTACTTC
D gene: NA; clone size: NA; V gene: TRBV14; J gene: TRBJ1-1; CDR3 length: 14; CDR3 protein: CASSQSWVNTEAFF; CDR3 DNA: TGTGCCAGCAGCCAATCTTGGGTGAACACTGAAGCTTTCTTT
D gene: NA; clone size: once; V gene: TRBV7-9; J gene: TRBJ1-4; CDR3 length: 13; CDR3 protein: CASSGALNEKLFF; CDR3 DNA: TGTGCCAGCAGCGGGGCCCTTAATGAAAAACTGTTTTTT
D gene: NA; clone size: NA; V gene: TRBV5-1; J gene: TRBJ1-1; CDR3 length: 12; CDR3 protein: CASSLPGAEAFF; CDR3 DNA: TGCGCCAGCAGCCTACCAGGGGCTGAAGCTTTCTTT
D gene: NA; clone size: NA; V gene: TRBV6-6; J gene: TRBJ2-7; CDR3 length: 13; CDR3 protein: CASSITETYEQYF; CDR3 DNA: TGTGCCAGCAGTATTACGGAGACCTACGAGCAGTACTTC
D gene: NA; clone size: NA; V gene: TRBV30; J gene: TRBJ2-1; CDR3 length: 12; CDR3 protein: CAWSLLRNEQFF; CDR3 DNA: TGTGCCTGGAGCCTATTGAGGAATGAGCAGTTCTTC
D gene: TRBD1; clone size: NA; V gene: TRBV13; J gene: TRBJ2-7; CDR3 length: 15; CDR3 protein: CASSPRDRGDYEQYF; CDR3 DNA: TGTGCCAGCAGCCCCCGGGACAGGGGGGACTACGAGCAGTACTTC
D gene: TRBD2; clone size: NA; V gene: TRBV6-4; J gene: TRBJ2-1; CDR3 length: 11; CDR3 protein: CAAGAYNEQFF; CDR3 DNA: TGTGCCGCGGGGGCCTACAATGAGCAGTTCTTC
D gene: TRBD1; clone size: NA; V gene: TRBV4-1; J gene: TRBJ2-2; CDR3 length: 16; CDR3 protein: CASSQGDSANTGELFF; CDR3 DNA: TGCGCCAGCAGCCAAGGGGACAGCGCGAACACCGGGGAGCTGTTTTTT
D gene: NA; clone size: NA; V gene: TRBV3-1; J gene: TRBJ2-7; CDR3 length: 13; CDR3 protein: CASSQLGDYEQYF; CDR3 DNA: TGTGCCAGCAGCCAACTTGGGGACTACGAGCAGTACTTC
D gene: NA; clone size: once; V gene: TRBV11-2; J gene: TRBJ2-1; CDR3 length: 14; CDR3 protein: CASSLRQAYNEQFF; CDR3 DNA: TGTGCCAGCAGCTTAAGGCAAGCTTACAATGAGCAGTTCTTC
D gene: TRBD2; clone size: NA; V gene: TRBV5-4; J gene: TRBJ2-1; CDR3 length: 17; CDR3 protein: CASSLMEVASGRNEQFF; CDR3 DNA: TGTGCCAGCAGCCTGATGGAAGTCGCTAGCGGGAGGAATGAGCAGTTCTTC
D gene: TRBD1; clone size: NA; V gene: TRBV29-1; J gene: TRBJ1-2; CDR3 length: 14; CDR3 protein: CSVEDSDRAYGYTF; CDR3 DNA: TGCAGCGTTGAAGACTCGGACAGGGCCTATGGCTACACCTTC
D gene: TRBD2; clone size: NA; V gene: TRBV3-1; J gene: TRBJ2-5; CDR3 length: 15; CDR3 protein: CASSVSGNWGETQYF; CDR3 DNA: TGTGCCAGCAGCGTTAGCGGGAATTGGGGGGAGACCCAGTACTTC
D gene: TRBD1; clone size: NA; V gene: TRBV27; J gene: TRBJ1-1; CDR3 length: 15; CDR3 protein: CASSLHTGANTEAFF; CDR3 DNA: TGTGCCAGCAGTTTACATACAGGGGCGAACACTGAAGCTTTCTTT
D gene: NA; clone size: once; V gene: TRBV28; J gene: TRBJ2-5; CDR3 length: 20; CDR3 protein: CASSTLLETSQVEGPETQYF; CDR3 DNA: TGTGCCAGCAGTACCCTATTAGAGACCTCTCAAGTGGAAGGGCCAGAGACCCAGTACTTC
D gene: NA; clone size: NA; V gene: TRBV28; J gene: TRBJ2-1; CDR3 length: 16; CDR3 protein: CASRPSRALSHNEQFF; CDR3 DNA: TGTGCCAGCAGACCCTCCCGGGCCTTAAGTCACAATGAGCAGTTCTTC
D gene: NA; clone size: NA; V gene: TRBV4-2; J gene: TRBJ2-5; CDR3 length: 12; CDR3 protein: CASSQDEKTQYF; CDR3 DNA: TGTGCCAGCAGCCAAGATGAAAAGACCCAGTACTTC
D gene: NA; clone size: once; V gene: TRBV10-1; J gene: TRBJ2-7; CDR3 length: 14; CDR3 protein: CASSEGQGHYEQYF; CDR3 DNA: TGCGCCAGCAGTGAAGGCCAGGGGCATTACGAGCAGTACTTC